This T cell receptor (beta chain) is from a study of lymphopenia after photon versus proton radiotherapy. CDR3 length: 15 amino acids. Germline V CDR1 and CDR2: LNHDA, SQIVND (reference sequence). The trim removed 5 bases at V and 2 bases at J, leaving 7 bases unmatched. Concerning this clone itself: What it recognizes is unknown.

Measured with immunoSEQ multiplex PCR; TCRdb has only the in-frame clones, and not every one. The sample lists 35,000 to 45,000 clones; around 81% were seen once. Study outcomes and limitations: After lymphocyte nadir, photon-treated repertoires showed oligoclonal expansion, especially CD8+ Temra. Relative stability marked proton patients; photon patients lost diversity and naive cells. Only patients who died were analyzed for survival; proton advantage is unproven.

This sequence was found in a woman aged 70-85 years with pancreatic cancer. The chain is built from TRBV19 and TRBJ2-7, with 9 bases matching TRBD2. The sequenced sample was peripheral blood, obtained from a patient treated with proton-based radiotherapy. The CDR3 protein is CASSVSGRLTYEQYF. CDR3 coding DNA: TGTGCCAGTAGTGTCAGCGGGAGGCTAACCTACGAGCAGTACTTC.